The rows below give T cell receptor beta chains drawn from one sample of a study of neoadjuvant anti-PD-1 for oral cavity cancer. Produced via immunoSEQ multiplex PCR; TCRdb's table is partial and in-frame only. Of 72,000 or so clones listed, 86% are singletons. Sample: PBMCs, taken after nivolumab (anti-PD-1) treatment. These TCRs come from a person aged 35-79 years with oral cavity squamous cell carcinoma. CDR3s include the opening cysteine and the closing phenylalanine or tryptophan. Fields, in order: J gene, V gene, CDR3 length, clone size, CDR3 protein. Clone sizes are given selectively: once, few, many, or a class where the clone is expanded.

TRBJ1-1,TRBV30,14,.,CAWSTGDIVTEAFF
TRBJ2-2,TRBV6-4,14,.,CASSERGTTGELFF
TRBJ2-7,TRBV29-1,12,.,CSAVSGIYEQYF
TRBJ1-2,TRBV10-2,14,.,CASNPGQGARGYTF
TRBJ1-6,TRBV2,12,.,CASGTVNSPLHF
TRBJ1-2,TRBV29-1,16,.,CSVTPLRMSMDYGYTF
TRBJ1-1,TRBV19,17,.,CASSINRGTHLNTEAFF
TRBJ2-1,TRBV12-5,15,once,CASGLGSGAYNEQFF
TRBJ1-1,TRBV29-1,14,.,CSVESVLISTEAFF
TRBJ1-2,TRBV13,13,.,CASSLGTGRLHTF
TRBJ1-5,TRBV7-9,15,.,CASSDGALLNQPQHF
TRBJ1-5,TRBV4-1,16,.,CASSQGNTLRHQPQHF
TRBJ1-2,TRBV28,14,once,CASSFDRGVYGYTF
TRBJ2-3,TRBV10-3,16,.,CAISEQTGRGADTQYF
TRBJ2-1,TRBV13,14,.,CASSPRLASNEQFF
TRBJ2-2,TRBV9,16,.,CASSVSWQGFSGELFF
TRBJ2-7,TRBV6-1,14,.,CASTDLAGPYEQYF
TRBJ1-4,TRBV30,14,.,CAKVQRGSKEKLFF
TRBJ2-6,TRBV11-2,16,.,CASRKLRGAGANVLTF
TRBJ2-2,TRBV5-1,18,once,CASSRPGLADLNTGELFF
TRBJ2-2,TRBV10-3,16,.,CAISPTRFAFTGELFF
TRBJ2-3,TRBV5-5,15,.,CASSLSGLAADTQYF
TRBJ1-1,TRBV6-1,14,.,CASIPKWTALEAFF
TRBJ1-4,TRBV6-1,15,.,CASSGPTETNEKLFF
TRBJ2-7,TRBV7-2,17,.,CASSLGRFGAASYEQYF
TRBJ1-3,TRBV7-2,15,.,CASSPDASSGNTIYF
TRBJ1-1,TRBV7-8,14,once,CASSLGMGRTEAFF
TRBJ1-3,TRBV11-2,13,.,CASSRLGEDTIYF
TRBJ1-1,TRBV6-1,14,.,CASSQIDRNTEAFF
TRBJ1-6,TRBV6-5,14,.,CASRRTGVGSPLHF
TRBJ2-2,TRBV7-2,16,.,CASSPRPSGGTGELFF
TRBJ2-3,TRBV6-6,15,.,CASSYVVGGGDTQYF
TRBJ1-5,TRBV4-1,17,few,CASSQGRQGSRNQPQHF
TRBJ2-2,TRBV5-6,16,.,CASSSFTGLVDGELFF
TRBJ1-2,TRBV13,15,.,CASSRTGGPSYGYTF
TRBJ2-1,TRBV27,15,few,CASSIWGEGYNEQFF
TRBJ1-2,TRBV6-5,15,few,CASSYSGQGVHGYTF
TRBJ2-1,TRBV11-2,14,.,CASSSRSAGNEQFF
TRBJ2-4,TRBV30,13,.,CAGEGLAKNIQYF
TRBJ2-3,TRBV6-5,15,.,CASSPRQGGVYTQYF
TRBJ1-1,TRBV19,13,.,CASSILMNTEAFF
TRBJ2-1,TRBV4-1,15,once,CASSQLGSSIGEQFF
TRBJ2-3,TRBV28,15,.,CASSPRGRQTDTQYF
TRBJ2-3,TRBV27,11,.,CASTSTDTQYF
TRBJ1-2,TRBV6-5,12,.,CASSQRGYGYTF
TRBJ2-3,TRBV5-1,14,once,CASSFGTGLDTQYF
TRBJ1-1,TRBV5-4,13,once,CASSLSLDTEAFF
TRBJ2-7,TRBV7-9,14,.,CASSLAGTPYEQYF
TRBJ2-7,TRBV10-3,13,.,CAIRESDSYEQYF
TRBJ1-2,TRBV30,17,.,CAWSTGQGIKSGYGYTF
TRBJ2-1,TRBV27,12,.,CASSITLHEQFF
TRBJ1-5,TRBV5-5,14,.,CASSWGAGNQPQHF
TRBJ1-1,TRBV7-3,16,.,CASSLNGQLMNTEAFF
TRBJ1-4,TRBV4-1,16,.,CASSQDRASTNEKLFF
TRBJ1-5,TRBV5-1,15,once,CASSLDGAPNQPQHF
TRBJ2-7,TRBV7-2,16,.,CASWGTSGGSPYEQYF
TRBJ2-1,TRBV7-8,13,few,CASSQGSSDEQFF
TRBJ1-2,TRBV29-1,12,.,CSVGSWGYGYTF
TRBJ2-3,TRBV9,14,once,CASGRADSTDTQYF
TRBJ1-6,TRBV5-6,14,.,CASRDSFNNSPLHF